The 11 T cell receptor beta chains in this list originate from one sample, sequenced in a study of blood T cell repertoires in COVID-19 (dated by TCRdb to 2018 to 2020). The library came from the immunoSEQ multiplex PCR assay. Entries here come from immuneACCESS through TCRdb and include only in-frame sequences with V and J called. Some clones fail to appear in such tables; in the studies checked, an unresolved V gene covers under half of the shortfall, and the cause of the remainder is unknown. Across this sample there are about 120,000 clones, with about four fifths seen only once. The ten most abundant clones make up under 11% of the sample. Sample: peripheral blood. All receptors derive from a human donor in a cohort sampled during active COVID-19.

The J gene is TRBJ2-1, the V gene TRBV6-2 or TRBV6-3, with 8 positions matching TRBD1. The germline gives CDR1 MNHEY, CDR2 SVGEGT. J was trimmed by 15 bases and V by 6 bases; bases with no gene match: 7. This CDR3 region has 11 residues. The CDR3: CASSQRQGSFF. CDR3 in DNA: TGTGCCAGCAGCCAAAGACAGGGGTCGTTCTTC.

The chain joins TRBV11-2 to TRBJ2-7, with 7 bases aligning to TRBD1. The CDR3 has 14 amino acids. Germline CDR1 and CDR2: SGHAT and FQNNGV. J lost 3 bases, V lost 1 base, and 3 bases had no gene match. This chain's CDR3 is CASSLGQGIYEQYF. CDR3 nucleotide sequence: TGTGCCAGCAGCTTAGGACAGGGTATCTACGAGCAGTACTTC. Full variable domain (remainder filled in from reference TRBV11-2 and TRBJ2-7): EAGVAQSPRYKIIEKRQSVAFWCNPISGHATLYWYQQILGQGPKLLIQFQNNGVVDDSQLPKDRFSAERLKGVDSTLKIQPAKLEDSAVYLCASSLGQGIYEQYFGPGTRLTVT.

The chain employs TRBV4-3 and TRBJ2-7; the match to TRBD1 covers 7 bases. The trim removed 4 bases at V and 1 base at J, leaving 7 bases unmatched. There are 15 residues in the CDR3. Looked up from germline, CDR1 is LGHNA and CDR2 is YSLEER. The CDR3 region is CASSPNPTGSYEQYF. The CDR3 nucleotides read TGCGCCAGCAGCCCGAACCCGACAGGGTCCTACGAGCAGTACTTC.

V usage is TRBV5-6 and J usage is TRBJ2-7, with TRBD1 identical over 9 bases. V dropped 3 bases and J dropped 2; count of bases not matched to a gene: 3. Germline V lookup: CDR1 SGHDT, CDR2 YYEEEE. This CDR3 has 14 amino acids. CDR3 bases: TGTGCCAGCAGCTGGACAGGGGTTCCCTACGAGCAGTACTTC. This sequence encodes CASSWTGVPYEQYF.

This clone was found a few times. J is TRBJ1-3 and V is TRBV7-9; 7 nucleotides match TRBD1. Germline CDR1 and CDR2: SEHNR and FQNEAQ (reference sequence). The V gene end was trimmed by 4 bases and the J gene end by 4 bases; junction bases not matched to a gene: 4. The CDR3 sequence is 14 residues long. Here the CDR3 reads CASSSTGKGNTIYF. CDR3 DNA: TGTGCCAGCAGCTCGACAGGGAAAGGAAACACCATATATTTT.

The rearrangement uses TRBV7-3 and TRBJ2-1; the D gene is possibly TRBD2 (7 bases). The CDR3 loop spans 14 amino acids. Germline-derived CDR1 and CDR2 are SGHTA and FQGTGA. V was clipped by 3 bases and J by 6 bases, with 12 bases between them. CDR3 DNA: TGTGCCAGCAGCTTTGGGGGAGGGGGCAATGAGCAGTTCTTC. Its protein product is CASSFGGGGNEQFF.

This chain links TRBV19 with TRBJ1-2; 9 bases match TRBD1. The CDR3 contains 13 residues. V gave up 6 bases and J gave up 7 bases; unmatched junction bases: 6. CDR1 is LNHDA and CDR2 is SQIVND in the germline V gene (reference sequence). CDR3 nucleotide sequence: TGTGCCAGTAGCAGGGGACAGGGAGTTGGCTACACCTTC. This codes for CASSRGQGVGYTF.

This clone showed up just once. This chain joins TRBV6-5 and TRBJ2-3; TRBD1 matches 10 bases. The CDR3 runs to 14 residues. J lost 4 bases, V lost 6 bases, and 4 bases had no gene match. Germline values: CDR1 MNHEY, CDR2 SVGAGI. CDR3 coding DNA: TGTGCCAGCAGGGACAGGGGGTGGGCAGATACGCAGTATTTT. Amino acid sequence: CASRDRGWADTQYF.

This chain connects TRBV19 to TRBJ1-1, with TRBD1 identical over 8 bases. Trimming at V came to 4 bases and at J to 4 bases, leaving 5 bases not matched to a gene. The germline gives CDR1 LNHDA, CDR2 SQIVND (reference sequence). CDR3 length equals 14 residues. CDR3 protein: CASSTGQGGTEAFF. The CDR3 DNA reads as TGTGCCAGTAGTACAGGACAGGGAGGCACTGAAGCTTTCTTT.

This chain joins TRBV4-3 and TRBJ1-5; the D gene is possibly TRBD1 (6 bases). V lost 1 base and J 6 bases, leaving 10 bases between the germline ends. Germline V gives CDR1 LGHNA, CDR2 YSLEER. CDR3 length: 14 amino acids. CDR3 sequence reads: CASSQVGGAQPQHF. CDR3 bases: TGCGCCAGCAGCCAAGTAGGGGGTGCTCAGCCCCAGCATTTT.

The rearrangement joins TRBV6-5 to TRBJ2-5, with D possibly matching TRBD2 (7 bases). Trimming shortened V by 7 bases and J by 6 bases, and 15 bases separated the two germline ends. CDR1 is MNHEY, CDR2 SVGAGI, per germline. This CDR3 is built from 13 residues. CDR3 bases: TGTGCCAGCACAACAGGGACTACCAAGACCCAGTACTTC. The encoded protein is CASTTGTTKTQYF.